The clone carrying this T cell receptor (beta chain) has more than one count but fewer than ten. Antigen specificity is unknown. PCR was performed using 60 Vbeta and 13 Jbeta primers. The assay was immunoSEQ multiplex PCR, and TCRdb's table has in-frame clones only and misses some. The sample records hundreds of thousands of clones, roughly 70% being singletons. These data belong to a study of cytomegalovirus exposure and HLA in healthy donors. Regarding the study as a whole: Per a prior analysis, the majority of TCR beta V segments were productive roughly 87% or roughly 30% of the time.

At collection, donors were nominally healthy, but unrecorded immune exposures were probable. Sequencing used PBMCs. The sequence was collected from a woman aged 25 to 45 in good health and CMV-seronegative.

CDR3 coding DNA: TGTGCCAGCAGTTTACAGTCGAACACTGAAGCTTTCTTT. Protein: CASSLQSNTEAFF. The J gene is TRBJ1-1, the V gene TRBV27; D remains unclear. V was cut by 2 bases and J by 1 base, with 5 bases left in between. The CDR3 is made up of 13 amino acids. Germline CDR1 MNHEY, CDR2 SMNVEV (reference sequence).